This is a list of T cell receptor beta chains from one sample in a study. TCRdb ran MiXCR on the 5' RACE reads and lists one entry per CDR3 protein. The sample lists thousands of distinct CDR3 sequences, 40% to 55% occurring once. The specimen sequenced was Tregs sorted from a lymph node. All receptors come from a female donor with breast cancer. The CDR3 runs from the conserved cysteine through the conserved F or W. D genes are given only for firm matches. Clone sizes are given selectively: once, few, many, or a class where the clone is expanded.

v_call	clone_size	j_call	d_call	cdr3_nt	cdr3_aa
TRBV4-1	few	TRBJ2-7	TRBD2	TGCGCCAGCAGCCAAGATAGCGGGGACTACGAGCAGTACTTC	CASSQDSGDYEQYF
TRBV27	.	TRBJ2-7	.	TGTGCCAGCAGTTCCACAGATACGCAGTACTTC	CASSSTDTQYF
TRBV6-5	.	TRBJ1-6	.	TGTGCCAGCAGTTTCAGCTCCTATAATTCACCCCTCCACTTT	CASSFSSYNSPLHF
TRBV6-5	.	TRBJ1-2	TRBD1	TGCGCCAGCAGCCCGGACAGGGGGTCCGACCATTATGGCTACACCTTC	CASSPDRGSDHYGYTF
TRBV6-1	.	TRBJ2-3	.	TGTGCCAGCAGGGGGAAGAGACTTCTTGGGAAGCATACGCAGTATTTT	CASRGKRLLGKHTQYF
TRBV5-6	few	TRBJ2-1	.	TGTGCCAGCAGCTTGTGGCGGGTCCCCTACAATGAGCAGTTCTTC	CASSLWRVPYNEQFF
TRBV7-9	once	TRBJ2-7	.	TGTGCCAGCAGCAGTTCCCCCGGGACACATTCCTACGAGCAGTACTTC	CASSSSPGTHSYEQYF
TRBV27	few	TRBJ2-7	.	TGTGCCAGCAGGCTAGTAGGTCGACCCGAGCAGTACTTC	CASRLVGRPEQYF
TRBV27	.	TRBJ2-7	.	TGTGCCAGCAGAGGGGCTTCCTACGAGCAGTACTTC	CASRGASYEQYF
TRBV15	few	TRBJ2-7	TRBD2	TGTGCCACCAGCAGAGATGGGACTAGCGGGACCCCTACAATTTACGAGCAGTACTTC	CATSRDGTSGTPTIYEQYF
TRBV4-1	.	TRBJ2-5	TRBD1	TGCGCCAGCGCGACAGGGGCCCAAGAGACCCAGTACTTC	CASATGAQETQYF
TRBV6-5	.	TRBJ1-1	.	TGTGCCAGCAGTTACGGGGGGGGTTTTCCCACTGAAGCTTTCTTT	CASSYGGGFPTEAFF
TRBV7-3	.	TRBJ1-6	.	TGTGCCAGCAGCTTACGTTTTGCACATTCACCCCTCCACTTT	CASSLRFAHSPLHF
TRBV7-6	once	TRBJ2-1	.	TGTGCCAGCAGCTTAGGTTATAATAAGCAGTTCTTC	CASSLGYNKQFF
TRBV4-1	few	TRBJ2-1	.	TGCGCCAGCAGCACGAACCCAGAATTTGGATATGAGCAGTTCTTC	CASSTNPEFGYEQFF
TRBV6-5	.	TRBJ2-2	.	TGTGCCAGCGGGCCGGTTGGAGGCCACACCGGGGAGCTGTTTTTT	CASGPVGGHTGELFF
TRBV6-1	.	TRBJ2-2	.	TGTGCCAGCAGTGAATGGGCGGAGAACACCGGGGAGCTGTTTTTT	CASSEWAENTGELFF
TRBV5-5	few	TRBJ2-5	.	TGTGCCAGCAGCTTGAGGGCGGTCGTGGGACTTTCGAACCAAGAGACCCAGTACTTC	CASSLRAVVGLSNQETQYF
TRBV20-1	.	TRBJ2-1	.	TGCAGTGCTAGGGTCTCCTACAATGAGCAGTTCTTC	CSARVSYNEQFF
TRBV12-5	.	TRBJ2-7	TRBD1	TGTGCTAGTGCCATGACAGGGGCCCACGAGCAGTACTTC	CASAMTGAHEQYF
TRBV6-5	.	TRBJ2-1	TRBD2	TGTGCCAGCTGTTACATGGGACTAGCGGGAGGGGTAATAAGGCAGTTCTTC	CASCYMGLAGGVIRQFF
TRBV7-3	.	TRBJ2-3	.	TGTGCCAGCAGCCTAGTGGGAGATACGCAGTATTTT	CASSLVGDTQYF
TRBV7-8	.	TRBJ2-1	.	TGTGCCGCAGCTTTCCTAGATTACAATGAGCAGTTCTTC	CAAAFLDYNEQFF
TRBV6-4	.	TRBJ1-1	.	TGTGCCAGCAGTGAGCGGGACAACACTGAAGCTTTCTTT	CASSERDNTEAFF
TRBV5-1	.	TRBJ1-2	.	TGCGCCAGCAGCTTGGCGGGGGGCATTCCCCCTGCTAACTATGGCTACACCTTC	CASSLAGGIPPANYGYTF
TRBV11-3	.	TRBJ2-7	TRBD1	TGTGCCAGCAGCTTACTAACAGGGGGCTACGAGCAGTACTTC	CASSLLTGGYEQYF
TRBV5-1	.	TRBJ1-1	.	TGCGCCAGCAGCCCAAGGCAGGGAGCGAACACTGAAGCTTTCTTT	CASSPRQGANTEAFF
TRBV4-2	.	TRBJ2-1	TRBD2	TGTGCCCGCAGCCAAGTTCCGGGACTAGCGGGAGGAGTGTGGTTCTTC	CARSQVPGLAGGVWFF
TRBV20-1	.	TRBJ2-3	TRBD2	TGCAGTGCTAGACCCCCCCTAGCGGAGCCATTCACAGATACGCAGTATTTT	CSARPPLAEPFTDTQYF